This TCR beta chain originates from a study of regulatory and conventional T cells in RAG deficiency. Study outcomes and limitations: RAG-deficient patients showed markedly lower Shannon entropy and higher Simpson indices than control T-cell subsets. Omenn CD25-high CD127-low cells may be activated cells, not true Tregs. Other subsets showed around 9.4-fold reductions, but Treg unique TCR beta sequences fell approximately 100-fold in these patients. Shorter CDR3s in all patient subsets; >80% Treg-Tconv overlap in Omenn.

Using immunoSEQ multiplex PCR, the repertoire was profiled, and TCRdb retains in-frame clones only, with some absent. The data contain 6,000 to 7,000 clones, 82% of them seen just once; the ten biggest clones take up around 13%. Remarks on this clone: Antigen: not known.

The CDR3 has 14 residues. Germline V gene data show CDR1 as LNHDA and CDR2 as SQIVND (reference sequence). V lost 7 bases to trimming and J lost 4 bases, with 16 bases between them. This sample also appeared in a second study, on regulatory T cells. That study adds: Amplification used 52 TRBV primers and 13 TRBJ primers.

This sequence originates from a human donor in good health. The material sequenced was CD8+ T cells sorted from blood. This chain links TRBV19 with TRBJ1-1, with a tentative D call TRBD1 (6 bases). CDR3 residues: CASMGAPEGTEAFF. The CDR3 DNA follows: TGTGCCAGTATGGGGGCCCCGGAGGGCACTGAAGCTTTCTTT.